A selection of T cell receptor beta chains follows, all from one sample in a study of shared clonotypes between healthy human individuals. Data came from immunoSEQ multiplex PCR; TCRdb stores just in-frame clones and leaves some out. The sample has roughly 2.1 million clones; around 93% are singletons. The specimen sequenced was naive CD8+ T cells from PBMCs. The receptor source for this set is a young man in good health. Some clones in this sample may be carry-over from other donors' samples. The CDR3 runs from the conserved cysteine through the conserved F or W. Fields, in order: J gene, clone size, V gene, CDR3 length, D gene, CDR3 protein, CDR3 DNA. The D gene is left open where the match is weak. Size tells how often a clone was seen (once, few, many) or the class of an expanded clone, and some rows leave it out.

>TRBJ2-7|NA|TRBV19|14|NA
CASSSGGDTYEQYF
NA
>TRBJ2-7|few|TRBV7-9|11|NA
CASSRGNEQYF
TGTGCCAGCAGCAGAGGTAACGAGCAGTACTTC
>TRBJ2-1|NA|TRBV28|16|TRBD2
CASSSLAGGIYNEQFF
TGTGCCAGCAGTTCATTAGCGGGAGGAATTTACAATGAGCAGTTCTTC
>TRBJ2-7|NA|TRBV18|15|TRBD1
CASSPRDRGVDEQYF
TGTGCCAGCTCACCCCGGGACAGGGGGGTGGACGAGCAGTACTTC
>TRBJ1-1|once|TRBV9|16|TRBD1
CASSPKAGGAWTEAFF
TGTGCCAGCAGCCCGAAGGCAGGGGGCGCGTGGACTGAAGCTTTCTTT
>TRBJ1-6|NA|TRBV5-6|15|NA
CASSLVGTSNSPLHF
TGTGCCAGCAGCTTGGTGGGTACGAGTAATTCACCCCTCCACTTT
>TRBJ1-6|NA|TRBV7-6|17|TRBD1
CASSLARTGGDGSPLHF
TGTGCCAGCAGCTTAGCACGGACAGGGGGCGATGGGTCACCCCTCCACTTT
>TRBJ2-3|NA|TRBV9|13|NA
CASSGQQGDTQYF
TGTGCCAGCAGCGGGCAGCAAGGAGATACGCAGTATTTT
>TRBJ2-5|NA|TRBV5-5|18|NA
CASSPLPPGTLSYQTQYF
TGTGCCAGCAGCCCCCTACCCCCAGGGACCCTTTCGTATCAGACCCAGTACTTC
>TRBJ1-5|NA|TRBV27|14|NA
CASSLLGVKQPQHF
TGTGCCAGCAGTTTATTGGGGGTGAAGCAGCCCCAGCATTTT
>TRBJ1-1|few|TRBV9|14|NA
CASSVLDRNTEAFF
TGTGCCAGCAGCGTGTTAGACAGGAACACTGAAGCTTTCTTT
>TRBJ2-7|NA|TRBV29-1|14|TRBD2
CSVDGLAGVREQYF
TGCAGCGTTGACGGGCTAGCGGGAGTTCGAGAGCAGTACTTC
>TRBJ1-1|NA|TRBV28|14|NA
CASSFWGVNTEAFF
TGTGCCAGCAGTTTTTGGGGGGTGAACACTGAAGCTTTCTTT
>TRBJ2-7|NA|TRBV4-2|16|NA
CASSQGETSEETGQYF
TGTGCCAGCAGCCAAGGGGAAACTTCGGAAGAAACTGGGCAGTACTTC
>TRBJ2-7|NA|TRBV6-1|14|TRBD1
CASSERDREDEQYF
TGTGCCAGCAGTGAACGGGACAGGGAGGACGAGCAGTACTTC
>TRBJ2-5|once|TRBV25-1|15|NA
CASSELAIYQETQYF
TGTGCCAGCAGTGAATTGGCAATTTACCAAGAGACCCAGTACTTC
>TRBJ2-3|NA|TRBV11-2|17|TRBD2
CASSLVSSGRGTDTQYF
TGTGCCAGCAGCTTAGTGAGCAGCGGGAGGGGCACAGATACGCAGTATTTT